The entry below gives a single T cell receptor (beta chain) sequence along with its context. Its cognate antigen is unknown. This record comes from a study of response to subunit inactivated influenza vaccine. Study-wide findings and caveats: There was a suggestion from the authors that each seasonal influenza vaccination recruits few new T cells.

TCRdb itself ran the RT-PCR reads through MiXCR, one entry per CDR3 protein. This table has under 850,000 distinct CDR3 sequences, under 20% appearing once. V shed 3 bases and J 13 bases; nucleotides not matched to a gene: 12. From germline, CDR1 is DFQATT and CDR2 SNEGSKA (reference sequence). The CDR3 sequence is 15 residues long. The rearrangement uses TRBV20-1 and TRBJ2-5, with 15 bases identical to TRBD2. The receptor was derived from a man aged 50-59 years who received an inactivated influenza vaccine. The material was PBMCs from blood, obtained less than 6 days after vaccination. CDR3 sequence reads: CSARSVRTSGRVPYF. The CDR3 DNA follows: TGCAGTGCTAGGAGCGTGAGGACTAGCGGGAGGGTCCCGTACTTC.